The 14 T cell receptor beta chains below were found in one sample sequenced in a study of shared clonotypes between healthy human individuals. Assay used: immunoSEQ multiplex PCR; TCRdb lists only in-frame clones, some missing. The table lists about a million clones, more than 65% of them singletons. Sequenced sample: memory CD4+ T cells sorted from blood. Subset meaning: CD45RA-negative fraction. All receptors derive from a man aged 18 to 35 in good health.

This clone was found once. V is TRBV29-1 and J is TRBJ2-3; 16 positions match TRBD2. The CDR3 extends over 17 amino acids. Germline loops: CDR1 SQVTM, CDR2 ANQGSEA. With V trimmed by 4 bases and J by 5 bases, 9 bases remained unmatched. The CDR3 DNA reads TGCAGCGTTGGACCGGGACTAGCGGGGGGGCTCCAAGATACGCAGTATTTT. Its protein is CSVGPGLAGGLQDTQYF.

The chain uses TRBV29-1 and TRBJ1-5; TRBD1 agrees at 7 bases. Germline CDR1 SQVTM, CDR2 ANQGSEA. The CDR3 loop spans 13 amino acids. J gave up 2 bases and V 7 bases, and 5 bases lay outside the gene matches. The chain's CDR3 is CSAQTGRNQPQHF. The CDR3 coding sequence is TGCAGCGCCCAGACAGGGCGCAATCAGCCCCAGCATTTT.

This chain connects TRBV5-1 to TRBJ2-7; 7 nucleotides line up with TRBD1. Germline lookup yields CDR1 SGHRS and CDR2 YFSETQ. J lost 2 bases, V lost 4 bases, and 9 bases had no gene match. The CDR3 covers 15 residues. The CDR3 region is CASSATGPNAYEQYF. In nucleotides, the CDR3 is TGCGCCAGCAGCGCGACAGGGCCTAACGCCTACGAGCAGTACTTC.

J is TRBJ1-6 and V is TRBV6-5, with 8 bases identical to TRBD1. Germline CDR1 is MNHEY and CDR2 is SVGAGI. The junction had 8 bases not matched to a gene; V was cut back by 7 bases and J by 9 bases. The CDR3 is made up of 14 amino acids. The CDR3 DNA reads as TGTGCCAGCACCACCCCACAGGGGGGTTCACCCCTCCACTTT. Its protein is CASTTPQGGSPLHF.

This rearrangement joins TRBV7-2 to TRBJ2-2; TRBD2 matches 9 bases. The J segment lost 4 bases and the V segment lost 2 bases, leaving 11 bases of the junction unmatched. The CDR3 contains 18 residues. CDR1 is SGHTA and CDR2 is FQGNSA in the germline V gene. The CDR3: CASSLKPLAGVGTGELFF. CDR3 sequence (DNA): TGTGCCAGCAGCTTAAAACCTTTAGCGGGAGTGGGCACCGGGGAGCTGTTTTTT. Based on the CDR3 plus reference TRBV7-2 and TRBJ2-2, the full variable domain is GAGVSQSPSNKVTEKGKDVELRCDPISGHTALYWYRQSLGQGLEFLIYFQGNSAPDKSGLPSDRFSAERTGGSVSTLTIQRTQQEDSAVYLCASSLKPLAGVGTGELFFGEGSRLTVL.

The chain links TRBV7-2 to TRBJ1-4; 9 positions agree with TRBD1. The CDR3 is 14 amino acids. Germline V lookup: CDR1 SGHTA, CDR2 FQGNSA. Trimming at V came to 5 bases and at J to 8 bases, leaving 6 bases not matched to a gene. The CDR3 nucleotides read TGTGCCAGCAGCCCCGGGACAGGGTGGGAAAAACTGTTTTTT. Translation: CASSPGTGWEKLFF.

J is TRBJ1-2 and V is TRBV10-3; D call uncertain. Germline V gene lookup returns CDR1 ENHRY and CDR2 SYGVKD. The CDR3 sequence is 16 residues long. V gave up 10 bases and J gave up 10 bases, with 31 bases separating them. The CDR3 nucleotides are TGTGCCACTTTCGCATCGAAGGGCCCCGGTCTAACGGTCTACACCTTC. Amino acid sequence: CATFASKGPGLTVYTF.

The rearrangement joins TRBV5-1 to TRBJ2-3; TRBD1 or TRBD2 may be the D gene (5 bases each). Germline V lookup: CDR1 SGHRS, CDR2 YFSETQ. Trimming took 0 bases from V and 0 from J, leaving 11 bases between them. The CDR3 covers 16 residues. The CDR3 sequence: CASSLGRGPSTDTQYF. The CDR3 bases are TGCGCCAGCAGCTTGGGACGGGGCCCTAGCACAGATACGCAGTATTTT.

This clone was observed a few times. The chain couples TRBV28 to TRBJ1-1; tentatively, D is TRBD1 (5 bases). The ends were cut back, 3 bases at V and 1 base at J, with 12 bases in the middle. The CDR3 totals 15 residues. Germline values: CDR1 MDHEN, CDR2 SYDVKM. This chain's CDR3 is CASSLGGLANTEAFF. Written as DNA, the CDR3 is TGTGCCAGCAGTTTGGGGGGTCTAGCGAACACTGAAGCTTTCTTT.

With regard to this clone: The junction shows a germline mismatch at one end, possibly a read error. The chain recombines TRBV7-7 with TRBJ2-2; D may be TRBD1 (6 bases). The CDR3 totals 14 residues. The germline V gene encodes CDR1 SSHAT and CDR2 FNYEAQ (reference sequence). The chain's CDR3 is CASSLGQHTGELFF. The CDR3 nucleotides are TGTGCTAGCAGCTTAGGACAGCACACCGGGGAGCTGTTTTTT.

CDR3 amino acids: CASSLLLAGGLPSNEQYF. The DNA for the CDR3 is TGTGCCAGCAGTTTACTTCTAGCGGGGGGACTCCCTTCCAACGAGCAGTACTTC. The V gene is TRBV28, the J gene TRBJ2-7, with 11 bases aligning to TRBD2. V lost 2 bases and J lost 5; bases outside the gene matches: 14. The CDR3 is 18 residues long. Germline CDR1 and CDR2: MDHEN and SYDVKM.

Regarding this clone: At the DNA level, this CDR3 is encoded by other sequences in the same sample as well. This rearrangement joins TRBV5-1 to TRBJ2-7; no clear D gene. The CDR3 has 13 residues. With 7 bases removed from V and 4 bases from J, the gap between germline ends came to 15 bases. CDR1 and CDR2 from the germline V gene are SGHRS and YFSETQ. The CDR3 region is CASSRVGGYEQYF. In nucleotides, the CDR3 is TGCGCCAGCTCCCGGGTCGGTGGGTACGAGCAGTACTTC.

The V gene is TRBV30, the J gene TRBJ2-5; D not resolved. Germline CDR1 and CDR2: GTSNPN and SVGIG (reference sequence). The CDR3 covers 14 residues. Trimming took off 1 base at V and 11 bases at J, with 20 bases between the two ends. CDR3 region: CAWSDRQNPTQQYF. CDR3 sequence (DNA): TGTGCCTGGAGTGACCGCCAAAATCCTACGCAGCAGTACTTC.

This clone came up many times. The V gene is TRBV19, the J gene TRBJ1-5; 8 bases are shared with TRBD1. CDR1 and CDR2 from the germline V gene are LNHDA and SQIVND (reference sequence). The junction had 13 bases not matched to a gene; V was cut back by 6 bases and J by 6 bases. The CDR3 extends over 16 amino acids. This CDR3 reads CASRNTDREGSQPQHF. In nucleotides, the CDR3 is TGTGCCAGTAGGAACACGGACAGGGAGGGAAGTCAGCCCCAGCATTTT.